The 3 T cell receptor beta chains below were found in one sample sequenced in a study of T cell responses to AZD1222 COVID-19 vaccine. Sequenced by immunoSEQ multiplex PCR; TCRdb stores in-frame clones only, minus some. Here the sample spans 100,000 or so clones, 89% being singletons. Sequences were derived from peripheral blood, sampled 28 days after the second AZD1222 dose. These receptors originate from an adult who received the AZD1222 COVID-19 vaccine.

This sequence joins TRBV28 and TRBJ1-5; 7 bases match TRBD1. CDR3 length: 15 residues. Germline CDR1 MDHEN, CDR2 SYDVKM. V dropped 6 bases and J dropped 1; count of bases not matched to a gene: 6. Written as DNA, the CDR3 is TGTGCCAGCAGACCCGACAGGGCAAGCAATCAGCCCCAGCATTTT. Residues: CASRPDRASNQPQHF.

The rearrangement joins TRBV24-1 to TRBJ2-5; unclear D gene. The V gene lost 1 base and the J gene lost 5 bases, with 4 bases spanning the gap. This CDR3 region has 12 residues. Germline V gene lookup returns CDR1 KGHDR and CDR2 SFDVKD. The CDR3 protein is CATSDFSETQYF. The DNA of the CDR3 is TGTGCCACCAGTGATTTCTCGGAGACCCAGTACTTC.

The chain links TRBV7-7 to TRBJ1-1; 7 bases are a match to TRBD1. Germline lookup yields CDR1 SSHAT and CDR2 FNYEAQ (reference sequence). The V segment lost 1 base and the J segment 7 bases; nucleotides outside the gene matches: 9. The CDR3 contains 15 residues. In DNA form, the CDR3 reads TGTGCCAGCAGCTTAGGGGCTACAGGGGTGGATGAAGCTTTCTTT. It specifies CASSLGATGVDEAFF.